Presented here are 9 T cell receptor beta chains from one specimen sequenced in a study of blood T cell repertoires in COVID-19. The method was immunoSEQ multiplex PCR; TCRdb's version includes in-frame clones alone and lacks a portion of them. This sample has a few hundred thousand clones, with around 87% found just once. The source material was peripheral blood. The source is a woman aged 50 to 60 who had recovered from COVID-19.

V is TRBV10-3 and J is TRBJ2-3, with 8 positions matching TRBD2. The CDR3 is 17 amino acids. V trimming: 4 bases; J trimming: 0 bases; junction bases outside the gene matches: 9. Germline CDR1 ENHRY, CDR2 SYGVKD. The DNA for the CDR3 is TGTGCCATCAGTGCCGGGGTAGCGGGGCGAAGCACAGATACGCAGTATTTT. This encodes CAISAGVAGRSTDTQYF.

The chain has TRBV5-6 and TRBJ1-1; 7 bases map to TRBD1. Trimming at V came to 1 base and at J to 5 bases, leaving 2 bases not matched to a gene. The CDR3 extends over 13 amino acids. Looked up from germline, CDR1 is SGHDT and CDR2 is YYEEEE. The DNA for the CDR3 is TGTGCCAGCAGCTTGCCAGGGGGGACTGAAGCTTTCTTT. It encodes CASSLPGGTEAFF. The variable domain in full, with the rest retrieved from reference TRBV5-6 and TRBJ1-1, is DAGVTQSPTHLIKTRGQQVTLRCSPKSGHDTVSWYQQALGQGPQFIFQYYEEEERQRGNFPDRFSGHQFPNYSSELNVNALLLGDSALYLCASSLPGGTEAFFGQGTRLTVV.

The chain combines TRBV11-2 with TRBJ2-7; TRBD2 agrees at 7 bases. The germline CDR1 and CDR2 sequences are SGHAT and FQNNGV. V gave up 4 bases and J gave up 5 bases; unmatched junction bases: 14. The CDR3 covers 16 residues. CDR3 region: CASSSGYRDYGHEQYF. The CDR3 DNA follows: TGTGCCAGCAGCTCAGGGTACCGGGACTATGGGCACGAGCAGTACTTC.

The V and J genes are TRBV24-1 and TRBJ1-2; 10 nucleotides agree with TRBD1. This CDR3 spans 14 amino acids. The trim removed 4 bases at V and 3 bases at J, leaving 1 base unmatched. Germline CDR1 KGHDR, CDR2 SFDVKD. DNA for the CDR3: TGTGCCACCAGTGAGACAGGGGGCGACTATGGCTACACCTTC. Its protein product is CATSETGGDYGYTF.

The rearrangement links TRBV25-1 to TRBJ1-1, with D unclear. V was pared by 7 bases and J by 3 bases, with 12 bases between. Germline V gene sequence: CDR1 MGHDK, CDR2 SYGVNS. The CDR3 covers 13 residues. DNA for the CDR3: TGTGCCAGCATTTCTCTGGCGGACACTGAAGCTTTCTTT. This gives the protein CASISLADTEAFF.

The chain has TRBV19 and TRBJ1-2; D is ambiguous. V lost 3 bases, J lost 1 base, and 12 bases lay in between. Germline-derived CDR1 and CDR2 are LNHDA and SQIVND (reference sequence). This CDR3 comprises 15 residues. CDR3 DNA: TGTGCCAGTAGTATCCCGGGGATGAATAACTATGGCTACACCTTC. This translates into CASSIPGMNNYGYTF.

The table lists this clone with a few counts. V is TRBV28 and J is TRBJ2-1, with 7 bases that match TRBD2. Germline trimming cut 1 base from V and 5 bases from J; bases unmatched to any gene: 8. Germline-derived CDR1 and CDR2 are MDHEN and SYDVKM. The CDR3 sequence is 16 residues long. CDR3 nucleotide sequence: TGTGCCAGCAGTTTATATGGCAGGGAGGGAAACAATGAGCAGTTCTTC. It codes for CASSLYGREGNNEQFF.

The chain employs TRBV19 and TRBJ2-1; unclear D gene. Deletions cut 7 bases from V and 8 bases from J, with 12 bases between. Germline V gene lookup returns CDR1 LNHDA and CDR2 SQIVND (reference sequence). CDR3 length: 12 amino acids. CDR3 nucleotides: TGTGCCAGTAAAATGTCCGGTGATGAGCAGTTCTTC. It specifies CASKMSGDEQFF.

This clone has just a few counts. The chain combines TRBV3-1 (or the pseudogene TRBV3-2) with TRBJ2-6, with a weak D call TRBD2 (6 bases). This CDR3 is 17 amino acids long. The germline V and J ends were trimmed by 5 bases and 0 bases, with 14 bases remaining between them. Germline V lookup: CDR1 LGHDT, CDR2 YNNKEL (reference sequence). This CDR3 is CASSAGPPSSGANVLTF. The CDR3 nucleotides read TGTGCCAGCAGCGCGGGACCGCCGAGCTCTGGGGCCAACGTCCTGACTTTC.